Below, 23 T cell receptor beta chains from the same sample are listed, as sequenced in a study of CD8 T cell repertoires and HIV-1 epitope variants. This table comes from immunoSEQ multiplex PCR, and its TCRdb copy is limited to in-frame clones, with some not included. This table has 95,000 or so clones, approximately 70% appearing once. The sequencing input was uncultured baseline CD8+ T cells from peripheral blood mononuclear cells (PBMCs). Receptors were obtained from a male donor with HIV.

Here the CDR3 reads CASSPQNEQFF. The CDR3 DNA follows: TGTGCCAGCTCACCCCAAAATGAGCAGTTCTTC. This sequence joins TRBV18 and TRBJ2-1, with unresolved D. V was trimmed by 3 bases and J by 7 bases, leaving 4 bases between them. Germline lookup yields CDR1 KGHSH and CDR2 LQKENI. This CDR3 comprises 11 residues.

This clone was found once. The V call is TRBV9, the J call TRBJ2-1; the match to TRBD2 covers 12 bases. Germline trimming cut 2 bases from V and 9 bases from J; bases unmatched to any gene: 9. The germline CDR1 and CDR2 sequences are SGDLS and YYNGEE. This CDR3 is built from 16 residues. The CDR3 DNA sequence: TGTGCCAGCAGCGTTGGCACTAGCGGGGGGATTAGTGAGCAGTTCTTC. Its protein is CASSVGTSGGISEQFF.

The chain combines TRBV12-5 with TRBJ1-1; D is unclear. Per germline, CDR1 LGHNT and CDR2 FRNRAP. V was shortened by 3 bases and J by 9 bases, with 11 bases between the two germline ends. The CDR3 is made up of 12 amino acids. The CDR3, as DNA: TGTGCTAGTGGTTTATGCCAGAATAAAGCTTTCTTT. Protein: CASGLCQNKAFF.

The chain is built from TRBV7-9 and TRBJ2-1, with TRBD2 identical over 15 bases. The junction had 6 bases not matched to a gene; V was cut back by 5 bases and J by 7 bases. The CDR3 has 16 residues. CDR1 SEHNR and CDR2 FQNEAQ come from the germline V gene (reference sequence). The chain's CDR3 is CASSPRGLAGGNEQFF. The CDR3 DNA reads as TGTGCCAGCAGCCCCCGGGGACTAGCGGGAGGAAATGAGCAGTTCTTC.

The chain couples TRBV5-1 to TRBJ1-1; no firm D call. Germline V lookup: CDR1 SGHRS, CDR2 YFSETQ. CDR3 size: 14 residues. Deletions cut 0 bases from V and 2 bases from J, with 8 bases between. In DNA form, the CDR3 reads TGCGCCAGCAGCTTGGGTCAGGTAAACACTGAAGCTTTCTTT. Its translation is CASSLGQVNTEAFF.

The chain couples TRBV14 to TRBJ2-6; weak D call: TRBD1 (6 bases). This CDR3 is built from 13 residues. V dropped 4 bases and J dropped 6 bases, with 7 bases sitting between them. Germline V lookup: CDR1 SGHDN, CDR2 FVKESK. The CDR3 sequence is CASSPGAANVLTF. The CDR3 DNA reads TGTGCCAGCAGCCCAGGGGCGGCCAACGTCCTGACTTTC.

This rearrangement joins TRBV7-2 to TRBJ2-5, with D perhaps TRBD2 (6 bases). CDR1 is SGHTA, CDR2 FQGNSA, per germline. The V gene lost 5 bases and the J gene lost 4 bases, with 20 bases spanning the gap. There are 16 residues in the CDR3. The CDR3 reads CASSLGVAETSETQYF. The CDR3, as DNA: TGTGCCAGCAGCCTCGGGGTAGCGGAGACCTCAGAGACCCAGTACTTC. Combining the CDR3 with reference TRBV7-2 and TRBJ2-5 gives the whole variable domain GAGVSQSPSNKVTEKGKDVELRCDPISGHTALYWYRQSLGQGLEFLIYFQGNSAPDKSGLPSDRFSAERTGGSVSTLTIQRTQQEDSAVYLCASSLGVAETSETQYFGPGTRLLVL.

The chain couples TRBV5-6 to TRBJ2-7; a possible D gene is TRBD1 (5 bases). There are 14 residues in the CDR3. V was pared by 0 bases and J by 1 base, with 8 bases between. The V gene's germline CDR1 is SGHDT and CDR2 YYEEEE. CDR3 residues: CASSLVGASYEQYF. Here the CDR3 DNA reads TGTGCCAGCAGCTTGGTAGGGGCTTCCTACGAGCAGTACTTC.

The chain joins TRBV18 to TRBJ1-2; 9 bases are a match to TRBD1. Germline values: CDR1 KGHSH, CDR2 LQKENI. The CDR3 extends over 14 amino acids. J lost 2 bases, V lost 6 bases, and 4 bases had no gene match. CDR3 in DNA: TGTGCCAGCTCGCTCGGACAGGGGAACTATGGCTACACCTTC. Translated, it gives CASSLGQGNYGYTF.

The chain joins TRBV7-9 to TRBJ1-5; tentatively, D is TRBD1 (6 bases). The V end lost 0 bases, the J end lost 2 bases, and 17 bases lay between the germline ends. CDR3 length: 18 residues. Looked up from germline, CDR1 is SEHNR and CDR2 is FQNEAQ (reference sequence). DNA for the CDR3: TGTGCCAGCAGCTTAGCCGTAGGGGGAACGGGTGGCAATCAGCCCCAGCATTTT. Its translation: CASSLAVGGTGGNQPQHF.

This clone is a singleton in its sample. The chain joins TRBV5-1 to TRBJ1-4, with 8 positions matching TRBD1. CDR3 length equals 16 residues. Germline CDR1 and CDR2: SGHRS and YFSETQ. Unmatched junction bases numbered 8, after V lost 4 bases and J lost 3 bases. This CDR3 reads CASSIGQGASNEKLFF. The CDR3 nucleotides read TGCGCCAGCAGCATAGGGCAGGGGGCATCTAATGAAAAACTGTTTTTT.

This chain connects TRBV5-1 to TRBJ2-3; 8 bases are shared with TRBD2. Unmatched junction bases numbered 7, after V lost 0 bases and J lost 4 bases. There are 16 residues in the CDR3. Germline assignment: CDR1 SGHRS and CDR2 YFSETQ. CDR3 protein: CASSLAPGGIPDTQYF. CDR3 sequence (DNA): TGCGCCAGCAGCTTGGCCCCGGGGGGGATCCCAGATACGCAGTATTTT.

This clone came up many times. V gene TRBV7-2 combines with J gene TRBJ1-2; D gene uncertain. The CDR3 is 18 amino acids. The germline CDR1 and CDR2 sequences are SGHTA and FQGNSA. Trimming removed 4 bases from V and 6 bases from J, with 27 bases in between. CDR3: CASSYRPRREAETNGYTF. DNA of the CDR3: TGTGCCAGCAGCTACCGTCCTCGCCGGGAGGCAGAGACTAATGGCTACACCTTC.

In this sample, this clone turned up a few times. J is TRBJ2-2 and V is TRBV5-1; D gene ambiguous. The CDR3 length is 15 residues. In germline, CDR1 is SGHRS, CDR2 YFSETQ. V was clipped by 1 base and J by 0 bases, with 7 bases between them. CDR3 sequence reads: CASSLTATNTGELFF. CDR3 DNA: TGCGCCAGCAGCTTGACGGCAACGAACACCGGGGAGCTGTTTTTT.

This sequence joins TRBV14 and TRBJ2-4, with D perhaps TRBD1 or TRBD2 (5 bases each). V was trimmed by 5 bases and J by 5 bases, leaving 16 bases between them. This CDR3 is 15 amino acids long. Germline V gives CDR1 SGHDN, CDR2 FVKESK. CDR3 sequence: CASSARIEGQNIQYF. In DNA, the CDR3 is TGTGCCAGCAGCGCACGCATTGAGGGACAAAACATTCAGTACTTC.

The V gene is TRBV6-1, the J gene TRBJ1-3; D uncertain. This CDR3 is built from 12 residues. The germline V and J ends were trimmed by 6 bases and 2 bases, with 5 bases remaining between them. Germline-derived CDR1 and CDR2 are MNHNS and SASEGT. DNA of the CDR3: TGTGCCAGCAGGGAAACTGGAAACACCATATATTTT. It is translated as CASRETGNTIYF.

V is TRBV11-3 and J is TRBJ1-4, with 8 nucleotides matching TRBD1. This CDR3 has 17 residues. Germline CDR1 SGHNT, CDR2 YENEEA. V lost 0 bases to trimming and J lost 8 bases; unmatched junction nucleotides: 11. The CDR3 DNA follows: TGTGCCAGCAGCTTAGAGAGTTGGAGACAGGGGCCCGAAAAACTGTTTTTT. Protein: CASSLESWRQGPEKLFF.

This rearrangement joins TRBV29-1 to TRBJ1-2; a possible D gene is TRBD1 (5 bases). CDR1 is SQVTM and CDR2 is ANQGSEA in the germline V gene. With 1 base removed from V and 7 bases from J, the gap between germline ends came to 22 bases. CDR3 length: 16 residues. In DNA, the CDR3 is TGCAGCGTTGAAGCCCTACTCCGGGACCCAAGGGCTGGCTACACCTTC. The encoded protein is CSVEALLRDPRAGYTF.

This chain uses TRBV19 with TRBJ2-6, with TRBD1 identical over 7 bases. Trimming removed 3 bases from V and 0 bases from J; junction bases left unmatched: 2. This CDR3 contains 16 residues. Germline V gives CDR1 LNHDA, CDR2 SQIVND (reference sequence). CDR3 DNA sequence: TGTGCCAGTAGTATCAGGGGGTTCTCTGGGGCCAACGTCCTGACTTTC. It translates to CASSIRGFSGANVLTF.

The gene calls are TRBV30 and TRBJ1-2; a weak D match, TRBD1 (5 bases). The CDR3 is made up of 14 amino acids. Trimming removed 6 bases from V and 9 bases from J, with 23 bases in between. Germline values: CDR1 GTSNPN, CDR2 SVGIG (reference sequence). The CDR3 DNA is TGTGCCTGCACCATGGCCGGGACGCCTGACCGCTACACCTTC. Protein product: CACTMAGTPDRYTF.

J is TRBJ1-1 and V is TRBV6-5, with TRBD1 matching over 12 bases. CDR3 length: 15 amino acids. V lost 6 bases and J lost 0; bases outside the gene matches: 2. Germline V lookup: CDR1 MNHEY, CDR2 SVGAGI. The CDR3 DNA sequence: TGTGCCAGCAGGGGACAGGGGGCCCTGAACACTGAAGCTTTCTTT. The encoded protein is CASRGQGALNTEAFF.

The chain is built from TRBV6-5 and TRBJ2-5; possibly TRBD1 for D (5 bases). This CDR3 has 15 amino acids. Germline V gene lookup returns CDR1 MNHEY and CDR2 SVGAGI. Trimming removed 0 bases from V and 4 bases from J, with 12 bases in between. The CDR3 sequence: CASSYSLGVGETQYF. The CDR3 DNA reads TGTGCCAGCAGTTACTCGTTAGGGGTGGGAGAGACCCAGTACTTC.

The rearrangement uses TRBV19 and TRBJ1-1; D remains ambiguous. Trimming shortened V by 5 bases and J by 6 bases, and 10 bases separated the two germline ends. CDR1 is LNHDA, CDR2 SQIVND, per germline (reference sequence). The CDR3 is made up of 12 amino acids. The CDR3, as DNA: TGTGCCAGTAGTCTCCGCGGGGCTGAAGCTTTCTTT. Translation: CASSLRGAEAFF.